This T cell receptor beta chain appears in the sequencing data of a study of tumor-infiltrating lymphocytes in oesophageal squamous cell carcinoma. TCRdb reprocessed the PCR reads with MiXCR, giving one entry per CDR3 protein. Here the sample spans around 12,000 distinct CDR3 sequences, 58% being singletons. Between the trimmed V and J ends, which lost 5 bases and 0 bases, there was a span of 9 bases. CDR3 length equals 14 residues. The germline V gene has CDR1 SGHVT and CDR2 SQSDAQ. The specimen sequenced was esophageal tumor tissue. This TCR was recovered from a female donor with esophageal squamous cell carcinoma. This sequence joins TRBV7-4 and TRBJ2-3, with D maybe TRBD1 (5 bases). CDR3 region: CASSNRQSTDTQYF. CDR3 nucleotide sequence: TGTGCCAGCAGCAATCGACAGAGCACAGATACGCAGTATTTT.